These 6 T cell receptor beta chains share one sample of origin, sequenced in a study of response to subunit inactivated influenza vaccine. TCRdb re-called the RT-PCR reads with MiXCR, one entry per CDR3 protein. This table has more than 450,000 distinct CDR3 sequences, approximately 12% appearing once. Specimen: PBMCs from blood, collected on the day of vaccination. Receptor source: a man in his forties or fifties who received an inactivated influenza vaccine.

This clonotype came up a few times. In DNA, the CDR3 is TGTGCCAGCAGCTTAGGTGGACTGGACAAAAATGAGCAGTTCTTC. Translation gives CASSLGGLDKNEQFF. V gene TRBV11-3 combines with J gene TRBJ2-1; D possibly uses TRBD1 or TRBD2 (5 bases each). The CDR3 extends over 15 amino acids. The germline CDR1 and CDR2 sequences are SGHNT and YENEEA. The V end lost 1 base, the J end lost 7 bases, and 14 bases lay between the germline ends.

This clonotype was observed a handful of times. The gene calls are TRBV27 and TRBJ1-6; 9 nucleotides align to TRBD1. The CDR3 length is 14 residues. Germline values: CDR1 MNHEY, CDR2 SMNVEV (reference sequence). V shed 4 bases and J 11 bases; nucleotides not matched to a gene: 6. In DNA, the CDR3 is TGTGCCAGCAGTTACGGACAGGGGATACCACCCCTCCACTTT. This codes for CASSYGQGIPPLHF.

In its sample, this clonotype was seen many times. The rearrangement uses TRBV5-1 and TRBJ2-1, with TRBD2 identical over 9 bases. This CDR3 is 17 amino acids long. Losses at the gene ends were 6 bases for V and 0 bases for J; bases not matched to a gene: 10. Per the germline V gene, CDR1 is SGHRS and CDR2 is YFSETQ. The chain's CDR3 is CASNRLAGTTSYNEQFF. For the CDR3, the DNA is TGCGCCAGCAATCGGCTAGCGGGAACGACCTCCTACAATGAGCAGTTCTTC.

This clonotype was seen more than once but under ten times. The chain carries TRBV9 and TRBJ2-2; no definite D call. V lost 0 bases and J lost 2, with 8 bases in between. The CDR3 runs to 15 residues. Germline CDR1 reads SGDLS; CDR2 reads YYNGEE. The CDR3 sequence: CASSVEPANTGELFF. Written as DNA, the CDR3 is TGTGCCAGCAGCGTAGAACCGGCAAACACCGGGGAGCTGTTTTTT. The full variable domain, with the rest looked up from reference TRBV9 and TRBJ2-2, is DSGVTQTPKHLITATGQRVTLRCSPRSGDLSVYWYQQSLDQGLQFLIQYYNGEERAKGNILERFSAQQFPDLHSELNLSSLELGDSALYFCASSVEPANTGELFFGEGSRLTVL.

There are a few counts of this clonotype. The chain uses TRBV5-1 and TRBJ2-5, with TRBD2 matching over 9 bases. Unmatched junction bases numbered 5, after V lost 0 bases and J lost 2 bases. Germline V lookup: CDR1 SGHRS, CDR2 YFSETQ. This CDR3 spans 16 amino acids. This CDR3 is CASSLEWLAGQETQYF. For the CDR3, the DNA is TGCGCCAGCAGCTTGGAGTGGCTAGCGGGACAAGAGACCCAGTACTTC.

The table lists this clonotype with a few counts. The chain recombines TRBV13 with TRBJ2-7, with TRBD1 identical over 7 bases. Germline V gives CDR1 PRHDT, CDR2 FYEKMQ (reference sequence). V gave up 6 bases and J gave up 3 bases; unmatched junction bases: 11. The CDR3 totals 15 residues. The CDR3 sequence: CASSPGQRAVYEQYF. In nucleotides, the CDR3 is TGTGCCAGCAGTCCGGGACAGCGCGCAGTCTACGAGCAGTACTTC.